The 29 T cell receptor beta chains below come from one sample, sequenced in a study of blood T cells in healthy people across ages. Using a J-beta primer mix together with a sample-barcoded 5' primer, a second PCR was run for roughly 6 to 12 cycles. TCRdb re-derived calls from the 5' RACE reads in MiXCR, one entry per CDR3 protein. Here the sample spans approximately 400,000 distinct CDR3 sequences, 52% being singletons. The sample consisted of blood. Receptor source: a man aged 55 to 69 in good health.

Only a few counts were recorded for this clonotype. V and J are TRBV20-1 and TRBJ1-2; weak D call: TRBD1 (6 bases). CDR3 length: 14 residues. V lost 0 bases and J 3 bases, leaving 11 bases between the germline ends. The germline CDR1 and CDR2 sequences are DFQATT and SNEGSKA (reference sequence). Written as DNA, the CDR3 is TGCAGTGCTAGAGATCGGACAGCTTACTATGGCTACACCTTC. Protein: CSARDRTAYYGYTF.

The chain combines TRBV3-1 with TRBJ2-7, with a possible D match to TRBD2 (7 bases). The closer fit of TRBJ2-5 to the DNA end suggests the J call may be wrong. Germline-derived CDR1 and CDR2 are LGHDT and YNNKEL (reference sequence). This CDR3 spans 19 amino acids. The CDR3 loop reads CASSQVLIGVGGTIGTQYF. As DNA, the CDR3 is TGTGCCAGCAGCCAAGTCCTAATCGGTGTCGGGGGGACAATCGGGACCCAGTACTTC.

The gene calls are TRBV6-5 and TRBJ2-7; D may be TRBD2 (6 bases). Germline CDR1 and CDR2: MNHEY and SVGAGI. The CDR3 has 13 residues. V was pared by 5 bases and J by 4 bases, with 12 bases between. In nucleotides, the CDR3 is TGTGCCAGCAGTCTGGGACTGCAATACGAGCAGTACTTC. It yields the protein CASSLGLQYEQYF.

There are a few counts of this clonotype. The chain combines TRBV11-1 with TRBJ2-7; possibly TRBD1 for D (5 bases). Between the trimmed V and J ends, which lost 1 base and 7 bases, there was a span of 8 bases. The CDR3 covers 12 residues. CDR1 is SGHAT and CDR2 is FQDESV in the germline V gene (reference sequence). DNA for the CDR3: TGTGCCAGCAGCTTAGTTCGACAGGAGCAGTACTTC. Amino acid sequence: CASSLVRQEQYF.

The chain couples TRBV6-2 or TRBV6-3 to TRBJ2-1; D is uncertain. V was trimmed by 2 bases and J by 5 bases, leaving 7 bases between them. The CDR3 loop spans 13 amino acids. Per the germline V gene, CDR1 is MNHEY and CDR2 is SVGEGT. CDR3 nucleotides: TGTGCCAGCAGTTACCGAATAAACAATGAGCAGTTCTTC. Residues: CASSYRINNEQFF.

This clonotype was observed many times. It may be a read error: a sequence one base away is much more abundant. V and J are TRBV7-9 and TRBJ2-7; 8 nucleotides align to TRBD1. Losses at the gene ends were 1 base for V and 3 bases for J; bases not matched to a gene: 8. The CDR3 runs 16 residues. The germline gives CDR1 SEHNR, CDR2 FQNEAQ (reference sequence). CDR3 nucleotide sequence: TGTGCCAGCAGCTTAGGAGACAGGGGAGAGAACTACGAGCAGTACTTC. Amino acids: CASSLGDRGENYEQYF. Supplemented by reference TRBV7-9 and TRBJ2-7, the full variable domain reads DTGVSQNPRHKITKRGQNVTFRCDPISEHNRLYWYRQTLGQGPEFLTYFQNEAQLEKSRLLSDRFSAERPKGSFSTLEIQRTEQGDSAMYLCASSLGDRGENYEQYFGPGTRLTVT.

This rearrangement joins TRBV11-2 to TRBJ2-5; tentatively, D is TRBD2 (6 bases). The J call may be in error: the DNA end matches TRBJ2-7 better. Germline CDR1 and CDR2: SGHAT and FQNNGV. The CDR3 contains 13 residues. In DNA, the CDR3 is TGTGCCAGCAGCGCGGGACTGCCCTACGAGCAGTACTTC. Protein: CASSAGLPYEQYF.

This clonotype showed up just a few times. The genes are TRBV4-1 and TRBJ2-1; 8 bases align to TRBD1. J gave up 6 bases and V 4 bases, and 8 bases lay outside the gene matches. CDR1 is MGHRA and CDR2 is YSYEKL in the germline V gene. The CDR3 covers 15 residues. CDR3 bases: TGCGCCAGCAGCCTTCCGGGACAGGCCTTCAATGAGCAGTTCTTC. This translates into CASSLPGQAFNEQFF.

The chain carries TRBV5-1 and TRBJ1-2, with 8 bases that match TRBD1. The CDR3 spans 14 residues. Germline lookup yields CDR1 SGHRS and CDR2 YFSETQ. V dropped 5 bases and J dropped 5; count of bases not matched to a gene: 8. The CDR3 DNA sequence: TGCGCCAGCAGACCAACGGGACAGGTTTATGGCTACACCTTC. As protein: CASRPTGQVYGYTF.

CDR3 sequence (DNA): TGTGCCAGCAGCTCGGGCAACCACAACACTGAAGCTTTCTTT. Protein sequence: CASSSGNHNTEAFF. The chain is built from TRBV7-2 and TRBJ1-1; D is unclear. Trimming shortened V by 4 bases and J by 2 bases, and 11 bases separated the two germline ends. CDR1 is SGHTA, CDR2 FQGNSA, per germline. This CDR3 is built from 14 residues.

The V gene is TRBV28, the J gene TRBJ2-1, with D tentatively TRBD1 (6 bases). Germline V lookup: CDR1 MDHEN, CDR2 SYDVKM. The CDR3 consists of 16 residues. V lost 3 bases and J lost 5, with 17 bases in between. The CDR3: CASSFPGTPDHNEQFF. Here the CDR3 DNA reads TGTGCCAGCAGTTTTCCAGGGACACCCGACCACAATGAGCAGTTCTTC.

In this sample, this clonotype turned up a few times. V and J are TRBV5-1 and TRBJ2-5; perhaps TRBD1 as D (6 bases). V lost 3 bases and J 4 bases, leaving 13 bases between the germline ends. Germline loops: CDR1 SGHRS, CDR2 YFSETQ. The CDR3 spans 14 residues. CDR3: CASSYHTGRETQYF. The CDR3 region has the DNA TGCGCCAGCAGCTATCATACAGGGCGAGAGACCCAGTACTTC.

V gene TRBV5-1 combines with J gene TRBJ2-3; D unresolved. Germline loops: CDR1 SGHRS, CDR2 YFSETQ. This CDR3 is 14 amino acids long. V lost 4 bases and J 6 bases, leaving 15 bases between the germline ends. CDR3 DNA: TGCGCCAGCAGCGACGGGTCAGAGACGGATACGCAGTATTTT. Its protein is CASSDGSETDTQYF.

The rearrangement joins TRBV3-1 to TRBJ2-1; 10 bases fit TRBD2. The junction had 7 bases not matched to a gene; V was cut back by 4 bases and J by 7 bases. Per germline, CDR1 LGHDT and CDR2 YNNKEL (reference sequence). CDR3 length: 15 amino acids. The CDR3 bases are TGTGCCAGCAGCCCAGGACTAGCGGTGGGGAATGAGCAGTTCTTC. Its translation: CASSPGLAVGNEQFF.

This clonotype showed up just a few times. The rearrangement uses TRBV12-3 or TRBV12-4 and TRBJ2-5; 8 nucleotides align to TRBD1. Trimming removed 2 bases from V and 2 bases from J; junction bases left unmatched: 4. This CDR3 is built from 15 residues. The CDR3, as DNA: TGTGCCAGCAGTTTAACCGGGACAGGACAAGAGACCCAGTACTTC. The encoded protein is CASSLTGTGQETQYF.

This chain uses TRBV20-1 with TRBJ2-7; 10 nucleotides align to TRBD2. Germline V gene sequence: CDR1 DFQATT, CDR2 SNEGSKA (reference sequence). The CDR3 extends over 14 amino acids. V dropped 5 bases and J dropped 6; count of bases not matched to a gene: 10. The CDR3 sequence is CSAGRVAGGSEQYF. DNA of the CDR3: TGCAGTGCTGGCCGGGTAGCGGGGGGCAGCGAGCAGTACTTC.

This clonotype was seen repeatedly, ten times or more. The V and J genes are TRBV12-3 or TRBV12-4 and TRBJ2-5; no clear D gene. This CDR3 comprises 14 residues. The V and J ends lost 2 bases and 2 bases respectively, with 9 bases between them. This CDR3 reads CASSLSAGQETQYF. The DNA for the CDR3 is TGTGCCAGCAGTTTATCGGCAGGTCAAGAGACCCAGTACTTC.

The chain carries TRBV15 and TRBJ2-5, with D perhaps assigned TRBD1 or TRBD2 (6 bases each). CDR1 is LNHNV and CDR2 is YYDKDF in the germline V gene (reference sequence). V was clipped by 1 base and J by 6 bases, with 18 bases between them. The CDR3 totals 16 residues. CDR3 nucleotide sequence: TGTGCCACCAGCAGAGTGGGGGGCAATGCCTTGAAGACCCAGTACTTC. It encodes CATSRVGGNALKTQYF.

This clonotype was detected only a few times. The rearrangement uses TRBV7-6 and TRBJ2-7, with 10 bases matching TRBD1. CDR3 length equals 14 residues. Per germline, CDR1 SGHVS and CDR2 FNYEAQ. The junction had 3 bases not matched to a gene; V was cut back by 4 bases and J by 3 bases. The CDR3 spells CASSSRTGGYEQYF. In DNA form, the CDR3 reads TGTGCCAGCAGCTCCCGGACAGGGGGCTACGAGCAGTACTTC.

CDR3 DNA sequence: TGCAGTGCTATCCGATGGGACTACGAGCAGTACTTC. Protein: CSAIRWDYEQYF. The chain recombines TRBV20-1 with TRBJ2-7; D unclear. The CDR3 runs 12 residues. The V gene lost 4 bases and the J gene lost 3 bases, with 10 bases spanning the gap. The V gene's germline CDR1 is DFQATT and CDR2 SNEGSKA (reference sequence).

The chain recombines TRBV5-6 with TRBJ2-1; 14 nucleotides align to TRBD2. The CDR3 totals 16 residues. Germline V gene lookup returns CDR1 SGHDT and CDR2 YYEEEE. Losses at the gene ends were 4 bases for V and 6 bases for J; bases not matched to a gene: 6. The chain's CDR3 is CASSKRTSGRFNEQFF. CDR3 in DNA: TGTGCCAGCAGCAAAAGGACTAGCGGGAGGTTCAATGAGCAGTTCTTC.

The chain has TRBV20-1 and TRBJ2-1, with D tentatively TRBD1 (6 bases). V shed 6 bases and J shed 9 bases, with 21 bases lying between them. The CDR3 totals 14 residues. Germline values: CDR1 DFQATT, CDR2 SNEGSKA (reference sequence). The CDR3 coding sequence is TGCAGTGCGGCAGGGGTGATCCAGGGCGGTGAGCAGTTCTTC. Encoded protein: CSAAGVIQGGEQFF.

This clonotype was seen only a few times. The chain recombines TRBV6-5 with TRBJ2-1, with 7 bases identical to TRBD1. The V segment lost 6 bases and the J segment 11 bases; nucleotides outside the gene matches: 13. Looked up from germline, CDR1 is MNHEY and CDR2 is SVGAGI. The CDR3 loop spans 14 amino acids. The CDR3 DNA follows: TGTGCCAGCAGCCAAGTAAGACAGGGAGCCAAGCAGTTCTTC. This codes for CASSQVRQGAKQFF.

The rearrangement links TRBV18 to TRBJ2-7, with 8 bases aligning to TRBD1. The V gene's germline CDR1 is KGHSH and CDR2 LQKENI. The length of the CDR3 is 14 residues. V lost 2 bases to trimming and J lost 7 bases; unmatched junction nucleotides: 7. The CDR3 loop is CASSPAGGQNEQYF. CDR3 nucleotide sequence: TGTGCCAGCTCACCAGCAGGGGGCCAAAATGAGCAGTACTTC.

The chain couples TRBV6-6 to TRBJ2-1; D is tentatively TRBD1 or TRBD2 (5 bases each). Germline-derived CDR1 and CDR2 are MNHNY and SVGAGI (reference sequence). Trimming removed 6 bases from V and 8 bases from J, with 17 bases in between. This CDR3 has 14 amino acids. The CDR3 reads CASRERDRRDEQFF. DNA of the CDR3: TGTGCCAGCAGGGAACGGGACCGGCGCGATGAGCAGTTCTTC.

This clonotype was seen more than once but under ten times. The CDR3 is CSASDGYTF. The CDR3 DNA reads as TGCAGTGCTAGTGATGGCTACACCTTC. This chain joins TRBV20-1 and TRBJ1-2, with no clear D. V lost 3 bases to trimming and J lost 6 bases, with 2 bases between them. CDR3 length equals 9 residues. CDR1 and CDR2 from the germline V gene are DFQATT and SNEGSKA (reference sequence).

This clonotype was recorded a few times. This chain links TRBV6-1 with TRBJ2-7, with a tentative D call TRBD1 (5 bases). V was cut by 3 bases and J by 3 bases, with 15 bases left in between. This CDR3 is 15 amino acids long. Germline V gene lookup returns CDR1 MNHNS and CDR2 SASEGT. CDR3 DNA: TGTGCCAGCAGTGATCGGACACAAGGCAGCTACGAGCAGTACTTC. As protein: CASSDRTQGSYEQYF.

The chain joins TRBV5-4 to TRBJ1-2, with D possibly matching TRBD1 (5 bases). CDR3 length equals 17 residues. Germline V gene data show CDR1 as SGHNT and CDR2 as YYREEE (reference sequence). V was trimmed by 4 bases and J by 5 bases, leaving 24 bases between them. CDR3 in amino acids: CASSAAGGLSEGYGYTF. CDR3 DNA sequence: TGTGCCAGCAGCGCAGCCGGGGGGTTATCAGAGGGGTATGGCTACACCTTC.

The rearrangement joins TRBV27 to TRBJ2-7, with D perhaps matching TRBD2 (5 bases). The CDR3 consists of 14 residues. CDR1 and CDR2 (germline): MNHEY, SMNVEV (reference sequence). V was trimmed by 3 bases and J by 1 base, leaving 10 bases between them. The CDR3 region has the DNA TGTGCCAGCAGTTTCGTAAGGGAGTCCTACGAGCAGTACTTC. Amino acid sequence: CASSFVRESYEQYF.